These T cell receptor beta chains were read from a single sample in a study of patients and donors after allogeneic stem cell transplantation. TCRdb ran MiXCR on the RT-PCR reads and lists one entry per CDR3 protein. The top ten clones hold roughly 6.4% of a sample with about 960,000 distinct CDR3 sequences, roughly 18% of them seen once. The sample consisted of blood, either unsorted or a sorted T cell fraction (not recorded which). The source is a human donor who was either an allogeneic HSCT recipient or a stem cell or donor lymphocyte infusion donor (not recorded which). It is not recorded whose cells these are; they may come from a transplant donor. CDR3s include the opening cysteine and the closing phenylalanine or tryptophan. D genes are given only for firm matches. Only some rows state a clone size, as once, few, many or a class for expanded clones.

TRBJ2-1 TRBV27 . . CASSLSTAGSSYNEQFF TGTGCCAGCAGTTTATCGACGGCAGGCAGCTCCTACAATGAGCAGTTCTTC
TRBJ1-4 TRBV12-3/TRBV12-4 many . CASSPLVTNEKLFF TGTGCCAGCAGCCCGCTGGTAACTAATGAAAAACTGTTTTTT
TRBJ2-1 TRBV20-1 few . CSAREGTSRPRNEQFF TGCAGTGCTAGAGAAGGGACCTCGCGACCGAGGAATGAGCAGTTCTTC
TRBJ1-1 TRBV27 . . CASSSRQKLGTEAFF TGTGCCAGCAGTTCTAGGCAAAAATTAGGAACTGAAGCTTTCTTT
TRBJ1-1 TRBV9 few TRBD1 CASSVHRGSTEAFF TGTGCCAGCAGCGTTCACAGGGGAAGCACTGAAGCTTTCTTT
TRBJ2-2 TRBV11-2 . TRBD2 CASSSNKRGLNTGELFF TGTGCCAGCAGCTCCAATAAGCGGGGTCTGAACACCGGGGAGCTGTTTTTT
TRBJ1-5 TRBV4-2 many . CASSQDPGGFTGSSNQPQHF TGTGCCAGCAGCCAAGATCCCGGGGGGTTTACGGGGAGCAGCAATCAGCCCCAGCATTTT
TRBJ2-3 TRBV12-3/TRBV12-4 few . CASSPGDFHTDTQYF TGTGCCAGCAGCCCCGGGGACTTCCACACAGATACGCAGTATTTT
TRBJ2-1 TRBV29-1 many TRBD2 CSHTGTSVYNEQFF TGCAGCCATACCGGGACTAGCGTGTACAATGAGCAGTTCTTC
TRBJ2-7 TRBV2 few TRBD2 CASSRTSAKYEQYF TGTGCCAGCAGCAGGACTAGCGCGAAGTACGAGCAGTACTTC
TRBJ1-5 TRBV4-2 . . CASSQDGAEDQPQHF TGTGCCAGCAGCCAAGATGGGGCGGAGGATCAGCCCCAGCATTTT
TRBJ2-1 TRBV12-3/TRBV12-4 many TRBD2 CASSSGGGAVSEQFF TGTGCCAGCAGTTCCGGCGGGGGGGCCGTAAGTGAGCAGTTCTTC
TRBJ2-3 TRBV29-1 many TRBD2 CSVAGGKADTQYF TGCAGCGTTGCGGGGGGGAAGGCTGATACGCAGTATTTT
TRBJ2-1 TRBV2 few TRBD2 CASSESLLAGGEQFF TGTGCCAGCAGTGAATCGTTACTAGCGGGAGGTGAGCAGTTCTTC
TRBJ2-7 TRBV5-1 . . CASSFGQGRGEQYF TGCGCCAGCAGCTTCGGCCAGGGGAGGGGCGAGCAGTACTTC
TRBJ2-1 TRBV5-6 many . CASSGGGLYNEQFF TGTGCCAGCAGCGGGGGGGGCCTTTACAATGAGCAGTTCTTC
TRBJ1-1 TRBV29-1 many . CSVGLYSNTEAFF TGCAGCGTGGGGTTATACTCGAACACTGAAGCTTTCTTT
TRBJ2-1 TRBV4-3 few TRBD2 CASSHRLAGGRVEQFF TGCGCCAGCAGCCATAGGCTAGCGGGGGGCCGAGTTGAGCAGTTCTTC
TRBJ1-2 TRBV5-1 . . CASSIGQPSNGYTF TGCGCCAGCAGCATTGGACAGCCGTCGAATGGCTACACCTTC
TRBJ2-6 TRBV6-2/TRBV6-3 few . CASSFTLGANVLTF TGTGCCAGCAGTTTTACCCTGGGGGCCAACGTCCTGACTTTC
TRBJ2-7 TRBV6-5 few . CASSYSNGRAYEQYF TGTGCCAGCAGTTACTCGAATGGCAGGGCCTACGAGCAGTACTTC
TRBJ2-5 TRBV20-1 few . CSARDTSQIGTQYF TGCAGTGCTAGAGACACTAGCCAGATCGGGACCCAGTACTTC